This T cell receptor (beta chain) was identified during a study of CD8 T cells in Susac syndrome. In contrast to the negatively isolated CD8+ and CD4+ T cells, TEMRA cells were FACS-enriched. An amount of RNA that ranged from roughly 0.5 to 1 ug was reverse transcribed with random hexamers. Using its own MiXCR run on the immunoSEQ multiplex PCR reads, TCRdb lists one record per CDR3 protein. The data contain 150,000 or so distinct CDR3 sequences, 85% to 95% of them singletons. The V and J ends lost 4 bases and 0 bases respectively, with 9 bases between them. The length of the CDR3 is 14 residues. Germline values: CDR1 ENHRY, CDR2 SYGVKD.

Sequenced sample: CD4+ T cells from PBMCs. The chain employs TRBV10-3 and TRBJ1-1; TRBD1 might be the D (5 bases). The clonotype was recovered from a human donor in good health. Written as DNA, the CDR3 is TGTGCCATCAGTGCCGGGACCGTGAACACTGAAGCTTTCTTT. Protein sequence: CAISAGTVNTEAFF.